Below, one T cell receptor beta chain is given with its context. The data belong to a study of control samples from healthy donors and cancer patients. V was clipped by 5 bases and J by 5 bases; unmatched bases: 6. From germline, CDR1 is MNHEY and CDR2 SMNVEV (reference sequence). The CDR3 totals 14 residues. TCRdb's table, derived via immunoSEQ multiplex PCR, lists solely in-frame clones and lacks some. This sample yields around 130,000 clones, of which about 88% are seen a single time; 3.2% belongs to the top ten. The sequenced sample was blood. J is TRBJ2-1 and V is TRBV27; TRBD2 matches at 7 bases. The origin of this receptor is a middle-aged man in good health. CDR3 nucleotide sequence: TGTGCCAGCAGTCTGACTAGCTCGCACAATGAGCAGTTCTTC. Translating it yields CASSLTSSHNEQFF.